These 30 T cell receptor beta chains originate from one sample sequenced in a study of Tregs in tolerant kidney transplant recipients. TCRdb's copy holds only in-frame clones and misses some; the assay was immunoSEQ multiplex PCR. Here the sample spans roughly 69,000 clones, 98% being singletons. The material was Tregs from blood, obtained before the transplant. These receptors all stem from a human donor who received a combined kidney and bone marrow transplant.

The genes are TRBV21-1 and TRBJ2-5; the table names TRBD1, a call not compared with the DNA. TRBV21-1 is reported as a pseudogene. The CDR3 sequence is 13 residues long. The CDR3 DNA is TGTGCCAGTAGAGTAACGGGACAGGGGAATAAGTACTTC. Protein product: CASRVTGQGNKYF.

This chain uses TRBV4-1 with TRBJ2-2; D is unclear. This CDR3 has 19 residues. The V end lost 0 bases, the J end lost 1 base, and 18 bases lay between the germline ends. Per germline, CDR1 MGHRA and CDR2 YSYEKL. CDR3 in amino acids: CASSQDSSRLSKNTGELFF. The CDR3 bases are TGCGCCAGCAGCCAAGATAGCTCCCGTTTGTCGAAGAACACCGGGGAGCTGTTTTTT.

The rearrangement links TRBV25-1 to TRBJ1-1; D is unclear. V was pared by 2 bases and J by 5 bases, with 12 bases between. The CDR3 runs to 14 residues. CDR1 MGHDK and CDR2 SYGVNS come from the germline V gene. CDR3 protein: CASSEKARRTEAFF. The CDR3 DNA follows: TGTGCCAGCAGTGAAAAAGCTAGGAGAACTGAAGCTTTCTTT.

The V gene is TRBV28, the J gene TRBJ2-1; 9 bases map to TRBD2. The germline CDR1 and CDR2 sequences are MDHEN and SYDVKM. J gave up 7 bases and V 6 bases, and 10 bases lay outside the gene matches. The CDR3 has 15 residues. CDR3 in amino acids: CASSRAGGVLNEQFF. The DNA for the CDR3 is TGTGCCAGCAGCCGAGCGGGGGGCGTTTTGAATGAGCAGTTCTTC.

V and J are TRBV18 and TRBJ2-3; possible D gene TRBD1, 5 bases. Germline lookup yields CDR1 KGHSH and CDR2 LQKENI. The germline V and J ends were trimmed by 2 bases and 4 bases, with 13 bases remaining between them. The length of the CDR3 is 15 residues. For the CDR3, the DNA is TGTGCCAGCTCACCAATGCAGGGTGGCCCAGATACGCAGTATTTT. This encodes CASSPMQGGPDTQYF.

This chain links TRBV10-3 with TRBJ2-1, with 16 bases that match TRBD2. There are 16 residues in the CDR3. Trimming cost V 4 bases and J 9 bases; bases outside gene matches: 6. Germline CDR1 reads ENHRY; CDR2 reads SYGVKD. CDR3 in DNA: TGTGCCATCAGTGTGGGACTAGCGGGGGGGTCCGGTGAGCAGTTCTTC. Translating gives CAISVGLAGGSGEQFF.

This clone was detected only once. The rearrangement uses TRBV9 and TRBJ1-3; the D is unclear. This CDR3 is 15 amino acids long. V was cut by 2 bases and J by 2 bases, with 11 bases left in between. Germline V CDR1 and CDR2: SGDLS, YYNGEE. The CDR3 here is CASSVRAVAGNTIYF. The CDR3 DNA reads TGTGCCAGCAGCGTGAGGGCCGTGGCTGGAAACACCATATATTTT.

This clone was seen once. The chain uses TRBV28 and TRBJ2-7; 7 bases map to TRBD1. The V gene end was trimmed by 4 bases and the J gene end by 3 bases; junction bases not matched to a gene: 9. Germline CDR1 reads MDHEN; CDR2 reads SYDVKM. CDR3 length: 15 residues. CDR3 region: CASSSTGTANYEQYF. In DNA, the CDR3 is TGTGCCAGCAGTTCAACCGGGACAGCGAACTACGAGCAGTACTTC.

The J gene is TRBJ2-3, the V gene TRBV27, with D possibly matching TRBD2 (5 bases). Germline values: CDR1 MNHEY, CDR2 SMNVEV (reference sequence). Trimming removed 1 base at V and 4 bases at J, with 12 bases between. The CDR3 is 15 residues long. CDR3 loop: CASSLFGVGADTQYF. CDR3 DNA sequence: TGTGCCAGCAGTTTATTTGGGGTGGGAGCAGATACGCAGTATTTT.

The chain links TRBV5-1 to TRBJ2-3; 14 positions agree with TRBD2. CDR1 and CDR2 from the germline V gene are SGHRS and YFSETQ. The CDR3 spans 16 residues. V trimming: 3 bases; J trimming: 4 bases; junction bases outside the gene matches: 4. The CDR3 coding sequence is TGCGCCAGCAGCTCCGGGACTAGCGGGAGCCCAGATACGCAGTATTTT. It codes for CASSSGTSGSPDTQYF. Filled out from reference TRBV5-1 and TRBJ2-3, the complete variable domain reads KAGVTQTPRYLIKTRGQQVTLSCSPISGHRSVSWYQQTPGQGLQFLFEYFSETQRNKGNFPGRFSGRQFSNSRSEMNVSTLELGDSALYLCASSSGTSGSPDTQYFGPGTRLTVL.

This rearrangement joins TRBV23-1 to TRBJ1-5; the D gene is possibly TRBD1 (6 bases). TRBV23-1 is labeled an ORF, and its function is uncertain. Trimming shortened V by 3 bases and J by 0 bases, and 24 bases separated the two germline ends. This CDR3 has 20 residues. The DNA for the CDR3 is TGCGCCAGCAGTCACCCCTCACAGGGAAAGAAGCCATATAGCAATCAGCCCCAGCATTTT. It translates to CASSHPSQGKKPYSNQPQHF.

This chain joins TRBV5-1 and TRBJ2-5, with 11 bases that match TRBD2. Per germline, CDR1 SGHRS and CDR2 YFSETQ. The CDR3 totals 14 residues. V lost 7 bases to trimming and J lost 5 bases; unmatched junction nucleotides: 7. In nucleotides, the CDR3 is TGCGCCAGCTACGGGACTAGCGGAAGGGAGACCCAGTACTTC. Its translation: CASYGTSGRETQYF.

V usage is TRBV9 and J usage is TRBJ2-1; 8 bases map to TRBD2. J lost 4 bases, V lost 3 bases, and 12 bases had no gene match. From germline, CDR1 is SGDLS and CDR2 YYNGEE. The CDR3 is 17 residues long. The chain's CDR3 is CASSDPRATSAYNEQFF. The CDR3 DNA sequence: TGTGCCAGCAGCGACCCTCGGGCGACTAGCGCTTACAATGAGCAGTTCTTC.

The rearrangement joins TRBV7-2 to TRBJ2-1; 12 nucleotides line up with TRBD2. The V segment lost 1 base and the J segment 7 bases; nucleotides outside the gene matches: 8. CDR3 length: 17 amino acids. From germline, CDR1 is SGHTA and CDR2 FQGNSA. CDR3 sequence reads: CASSLVARLAGGNEQFF. As DNA, the CDR3 is TGTGCCAGCAGCTTAGTTGCGAGGCTAGCGGGAGGGAATGAGCAGTTCTTC.

The table lists this clone with a count of one. The chain joins TRBV28 to TRBJ1-5; D unclear. The CDR3 consists of 12 residues. Trimming stripped 5 bases from V and 6 bases from J, with 8 bases between. CDR1 is MDHEN and CDR2 is SYDVKM in the germline V gene. The DNA for the CDR3 is TGTGCCAGCAGTCCCCCCAGTCAGCCCCAGCATTTT. It yields the protein CASSPPSQPQHF.

This clone is a singleton in its sample. The V and J genes are TRBV18 and TRBJ1-3; D uncertain. This CDR3 contains 17 residues. Germline V CDR1 and CDR2: KGHSH, LQKENI. Trimming pared 0 bases from V and 0 bases from J, leaving 12 bases between. CDR3 bases: TGTGCCAGCTCACCACCCGTAACGGGGAGCTCTGGAAACACCATATATTTT. It codes for CASSPPVTGSSGNTIYF.

The rearrangement joins TRBV18 to TRBJ2-6, with D uncertain. Germline assignment: CDR1 KGHSH and CDR2 LQKENI. Trimming removed 3 bases at V and 0 bases at J, with 6 bases between. There are 15 residues in the CDR3. This CDR3 is CASSPEYSGANVLTF. The CDR3 coding sequence is TGTGCCAGCTCACCGGAGTACTCTGGGGCCAACGTCCTGACTTTC.

V and J are TRBV4-1 and TRBJ2-4; a weak D match, TRBD2 (5 bases). Trimming removed 1 base at V and 3 bases at J, with 10 bases between. The CDR3 runs 15 residues. The germline CDR1 and CDR2 sequences are MGHRA and YSYEKL. The chain's CDR3 is CASSQVGSDKNIQYF. CDR3 bases: TGCGCCAGCAGCCAAGTGGGTAGCGACAAAAACATTCAGTACTTC.

The CDR3 region is CASSTNQMGTSGRNEQFF. The CDR3 DNA follows: TGTGCCAGCAGCACGAACCAAATGGGGACTAGCGGACGCAATGAGCAGTTCTTC. This chain joins TRBV7-2 and TRBJ2-1, with TRBD2 matching over 11 bases. There are 18 residues in the CDR3. V dropped 5 bases and J dropped 6; count of bases not matched to a gene: 15. Germline CDR1 reads SGHTA; CDR2 reads FQGNSA.

V usage is TRBV7-2 and J usage is TRBJ2-7; 10 bases line up with TRBD2. The CDR3 runs to 15 residues. Germline CDR1 and CDR2: SGHTA and FQGNSA. Trimming cost V 3 bases and J 3 bases; bases outside gene matches: 5. The CDR3 DNA is TGTGCCAGCAGCTTCACCTCTAGCGGGAGCTACGAGCAGTACTTC. As protein: CASSFTSSGSYEQYF.

J is TRBJ1-3 and V is TRBV5-4; D unresolved. Trimming took off 1 base at V and 2 bases at J, with 7 bases between the two ends. There are 14 residues in the CDR3. Germline assignment: CDR1 SGHNT and CDR2 YYREEE (reference sequence). CDR3 sequence: CASSLIEAGNTIYF. As DNA, the CDR3 is TGTGCCAGCAGCTTGATAGAGGCTGGAAACACCATATATTTT.

The CDR3 sequence is CASSLLRETQYF. CDR3 nucleotide sequence: TGTGCCAGCAGCTTGCTCCGGGAGACCCAGTACTTC. The chain couples TRBV5-6 to TRBJ2-5; no firm D call. The V end lost 1 base, the J end lost 5 bases, and 6 bases lay between the germline ends. The CDR3 totals 12 residues. CDR1 and CDR2 (germline): SGHDT, YYEEEE.

The chain combines TRBV5-1 with TRBJ1-6; 7 bases fit TRBD1. Per germline, CDR1 SGHRS and CDR2 YFSETQ. The CDR3 consists of 17 residues. J gave up 15 bases and V 4 bases, and 22 bases lay outside the gene matches. The CDR3, as DNA: TGCGCCAGCAGCGTTGGCGGACAGGCGGGGTCAATTAAGGTCCTCCACTTT. It specifies CASSVGGQAGSIKVLHF.

This sequence joins TRBV6-1 and TRBJ2-5; the match to TRBD2 covers 7 bases. This CDR3 region has 17 residues. Germline assignment: CDR1 MNHNS and CDR2 SASEGT. V lost 0 bases and J lost 5; bases outside the gene matches: 12. The DNA of the CDR3 is TGTGCCAGCAGTGAAGCGCGGGGACTACCTTGGAGGGAGACCCAGTACTTC. The encoded protein is CASSEARGLPWRETQYF.

This sequence joins TRBV19 and TRBJ2-7; D is unclear. Germline V gene lookup returns CDR1 LNHDA and CDR2 SQIVND (reference sequence). Trimming left V 4 bases short and J 0 bases short, with 13 bases between. This CDR3 comprises 15 residues. The chain's CDR3 is CASSRVWATSYEQYF. Here the CDR3 DNA reads TGTGCCAGTAGTAGAGTCTGGGCCACCTCCTACGAGCAGTACTTC. The full variable domain, its missing parts supplied by reference TRBV19 and TRBJ2-7, is DGGITQSPKYLFRKEGQNVTLSCEQNLNHDAMYWYRQDPGQGLRLIYYSQIVNDFQKGDIAEGYSVSREKKESFPLTVTSAQKNPTAFYLCASSRVWATSYEQYFGPGTRLTVT.

The chain joins TRBV5-1 to TRBJ2-1, with TRBD2 matching 7 bases. Germline trimming cut 6 bases from V and 5 bases from J; bases unmatched to any gene: 8. The CDR3 sequence is 14 residues long. Germline V gene lookup returns CDR1 SGHRS and CDR2 YFSETQ. The CDR3 reads CASTPRTRDNEQFF. CDR3 bases: TGCGCCAGCACTCCTCGGACTAGGGACAATGAGCAGTTCTTC.

V gene TRBV4-1 combines with J gene TRBJ1-4, with a tentative D call TRBD1 (6 bases). CDR3 length: 16 amino acids. V gave up 0 bases and J gave up 7 bases, with 15 bases separating them. Germline CDR1 reads MGHRA; CDR2 reads YSYEKL. CDR3 protein: CASSQERRGLGEKLFF. The CDR3 nucleotides read TGCGCCAGCAGCCAAGAACGAAGGGGGTTGGGTGAAAAACTGTTTTTT.

This clone was detected only once. This chain uses TRBV4-3 with TRBJ1-1; D is unresolved. V lost 0 bases to trimming and J lost 1 base, with 9 bases between them. The CDR3 covers 15 residues. Germline loops: CDR1 LGHNA, CDR2 YSLEER. In DNA, the CDR3 is TGCGCCAGCAGCCAAGATCTGGCCCGGAACACTGAAGCTTTCTTT. It translates to CASSQDLARNTEAFF.

The J gene is TRBJ1-1, the V gene TRBV28, with TRBD1 matching 8 bases. This CDR3 contains 15 residues. Germline CDR1 reads MDHEN; CDR2 reads SYDVKM. V gave up 5 bases and J gave up 1 base; unmatched junction bases: 6. The CDR3 reads CASSTPTGANTEAFF. CDR3 sequence (DNA): TGTGCCAGCAGTACACCGACAGGGGCGAACACTGAAGCTTTCTTT.

The chain combines TRBV21-1 with TRBJ2-7; TRBD2, the table's D call, lacks a check against the DNA. TRBV21-1 is shown as a pseudogene. The CDR3 length is 15 residues. As DNA, the CDR3 is TGTGCCAGCAGCACACGAGCGGGATTTGCCTACGAGCAGTACTTC. It is translated as CASSTRAGFAYEQYF.